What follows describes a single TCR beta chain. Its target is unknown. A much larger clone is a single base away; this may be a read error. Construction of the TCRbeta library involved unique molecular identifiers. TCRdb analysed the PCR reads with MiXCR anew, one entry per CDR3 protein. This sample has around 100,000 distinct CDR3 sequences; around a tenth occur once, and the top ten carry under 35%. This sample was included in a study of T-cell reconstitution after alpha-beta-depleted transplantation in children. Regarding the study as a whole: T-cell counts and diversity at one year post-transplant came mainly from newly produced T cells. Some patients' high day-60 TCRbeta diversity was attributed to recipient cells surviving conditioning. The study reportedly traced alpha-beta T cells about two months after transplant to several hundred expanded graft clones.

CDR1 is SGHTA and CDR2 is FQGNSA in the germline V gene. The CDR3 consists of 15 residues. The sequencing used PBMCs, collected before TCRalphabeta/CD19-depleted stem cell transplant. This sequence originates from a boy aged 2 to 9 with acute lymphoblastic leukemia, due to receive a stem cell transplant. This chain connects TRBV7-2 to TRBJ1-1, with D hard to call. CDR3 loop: CAGSLGPRTNTEAFF. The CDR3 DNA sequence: TGTGCCGGCAGCTTAGGTCCCAGGACGAACACTGAAGCTTTCTTT. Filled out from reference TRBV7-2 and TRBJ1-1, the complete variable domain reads GAGVSQSPSNKVTEKGKDVELRCDPISGHTALYWYRQSLGQGLEFLIYFQGNSAPDKSGLPSDRFSAERTGGSVSTLTIQRTQQEDSAVYLCAGSLGPRTNTEAFFGQGTRLTVV.